A selection of T cell receptor beta chains follows, all from one sample in a study of T cell responses to AZD1222 COVID-19 vaccine. The protocol was immunoSEQ multiplex PCR, while the TCRdb copy is restricted to in-frame clones and leaves out a portion. This table has 150,000 or so clones, about 90% appearing once. The specimen was peripheral blood, collected 28 days after the second AZD1222 dose. These receptors were collected from an adult who received the AZD1222 COVID-19 vaccine. CDR3s include the opening cysteine and the closing phenylalanine or tryptophan. The D gene is left open where the match is weak. Clone sizes are given selectively: once, few, many, or a class where the clone is expanded.

>TRBJ1-4|-|15|-|TRBV5-1
CASSLDGRTNEKLFF
TGCGCCAGCAGCTTAGACGGGAGGACTAATGAAAAACTGTTTTTT
>TRBJ2-1|-|15|TRBD1|TRBV5-1
CASSLKQGGYNEQFF
TGCGCCAGCAGCTTGAAACAGGGGGGTTACAATGAGCAGTTCTTC
>TRBJ1-6|-|17|-|TRBV5-4
CASSFGAPSSYNSPLHF
TGTGCCAGCAGCTTTGGGGCCCCGAGCTCCTATAATTCACCCCTCCACTTT
>TRBJ1-5|-|14|-|TRBV7-2
CASSLGEMGQPQHF
TGTGCCAGCAGCTTAGGGGAAATGGGTCAGCCCCAGCATTTT
>TRBJ2-6|-|15|-|TRBV5-1
CASSAGLGGANVLTF
TGCGCCAGCAGCGCAGGTCTAGGAGGGGCCAACGTCCTGACTTTC
>TRBJ2-2|-|17|-|TRBV4-1
CASSQGRAFTNTGELFF
TGCGCCAGCAGCCAAGGCCGAGCGTTCACGAACACCGGGGAGCTGTTTTTT
>TRBJ2-5|-|12|-|TRBV3-1/TRBV3-2
CASSQAEETQYF
TGTGCCAGCAGCCAAGCGGAAGAGACCCAGTACTTC
>TRBJ2-1|-|15|TRBD2|TRBV24-1
CATSEVAGAVDEQFF
TGTGCCACCAGTGAAGTAGCGGGAGCGGTCGATGAGCAGTTCTTC
>TRBJ1-4|-|15|-|TRBV15
CATSRDRQENEKLFF
TGTGCCACCAGCAGAGATCGACAGGAGAATGAAAAACTGTTTTTT
>TRBJ2-2|-|16|-|TRBV19
CASSIRGATNTGELFF
TGTGCCAGTAGTATCAGGGGGGCGACGAACACCGGGGAGCTGTTTTTT
>TRBJ2-4|-|15|-|TRBV7-2
CASSQATDSGNIQYF
TGTGCCAGCAGCCAGGCTACAGACTCGGGAAACATTCAGTACTTC
>TRBJ2-7|-|15|TRBD2|TRBV7-9
CASSYTSGSPYEQYF
TGTGCCAGCAGCTATACTAGCGGGAGTCCCTACGAGCAGTACTTC
>TRBJ1-3|-|16|-|TRBV11-3
CASSFKRGLSGNTIYF
TGTGCCAGCAGCTTCAAAAGGGGCCTATCTGGAAACACCATATATTTT
>TRBJ1-5|few|12|-|TRBV18
CASSPTGEPQHF
TGTGCCAGCTCCCCGACGGGAGAGCCCCAGCATTTT
>TRBJ2-1|-|15|TRBD2|TRBV4-1
CASSQLGLAGNEQFF
TGCGCCAGCAGCCAGCTGGGACTAGCGGGGAATGAGCAGTTCTTC
>TRBJ2-7|-|15|TRBD2|TRBV29-1
CSVVVSGGPLYEQYF
TGCAGCGTTGTGGTTAGCGGGGGGCCCCTCTACGAGCAGTACTTC
>TRBJ1-5|-|14|-|TRBV5-1
CASSLGPGSQPQHF
TGCGCCAGCAGCTTGGGTCCAGGGAGCCAGCCCCAGCATTTT
>TRBJ2-3|-|17|TRBD2|TRBV18
CASSQDIAGGQTDTQYF
TGTGCCAGCTCACAAGATATAGCGGGAGGGCAAACAGATACGCAGTATTTT
>TRBJ2-7|-|12|-|TRBV5-5
CASSLGGHEQYF
TGTGCCAGCAGCTTGGGGGGACATGAGCAGTACTTC
>TRBJ2-5|-|13|-|TRBV10-3
CAISARGGETQYF
TGTGCCATCAGTGCTAGGGGCGGGGAGACCCAGTACTTC
>TRBJ1-3|-|16|-|TRBV9
CASSVGQGSSGNTIYF
TGTGCCAGCAGCGTAGGGCAGGGAAGCTCTGGAAACACCATATATTTT
>TRBJ1-3|-|16|-|TRBV21-1
CASSKKGPYSGNTIYF
TGTGCCAGCAGCAAGAAGGGGCCCTACTCTGGAAACACCATATATTTT
>TRBJ2-3|-|16|TRBD2|TRBV10-3
CAISTSGGFSTDTQYF
TGTGCCATCAGTACTAGCGGGGGTTTCAGCACAGATACGCAGTATTTT
>TRBJ2-5|-|15|-|TRBV30
CAWTHIGGAEETQYF
TGTGCCTGGACCCATATAGGGGGGGCCGAAGAGACCCAGTACTTC
>TRBJ2-3|-|14|-|TRBV9
CASSTGGAADTQYF
TGTGCCAGCAGCACCGGTGGGGCCGCAGATACGCAGTATTTT
>TRBJ2-1|once|13|-|TRBV24-1
CATSDWGLGEQFF
TGTGCCACCAGTGATTGGGGGTTAGGTGAGCAGTTCTTC
>TRBJ2-7|once|14|-|TRBV11-1
CASNLDGNSYEQYF
TGTGCCAGCAACTTAGACGGAAATAGCTACGAGCAGTACTTC
>TRBJ1-1|-|16|TRBD1|TRBV10-3
CAIRDRVEGMNTEAFF
TGTGCCATCAGGGACAGGGTCGAGGGTATGAACACTGAAGCTTTCTTT
>TRBJ1-1|-|17|-|TRBV19
CASSIPRGGALNTEAFF
TGTGCCAGTAGTATCCCCCGGGGGGGCGCTTTGAACACTGAAGCTTTCTTT
>TRBJ1-2|-|13|-|TRBV3-1/TRBV3-2
CASSPALRSGYTF
TGTGCCAGCAGCCCAGCCCTGCGCTCTGGCTACACCTTC
>TRBJ2-3|-|15|TRBD1|TRBV7-2
CASSLTARGQDTQYF
TGTGCCAGCAGCTTAACGGCCAGGGGGCAAGATACGCAGTATTTT
>TRBJ2-3|-|15|TRBD2|TRBV19
CASKPSGSPKDTQYF
TGTGCCAGTAAGCCTAGCGGGAGCCCCAAAGATACGCAGTATTTT
>TRBJ2-7|few|14|-|TRBV6-5
CASSSPGRPQEQYF
TGTGCCAGCAGTTCTCCGGGACGGCCTCAAGAGCAGTACTTC
>TRBJ1-4|-|16|TRBD1|TRBV30
CAWSTGTGALGEKLFF
TGTGCCTGGAGTACCGGGACAGGAGCCCTTGGTGAAAAACTGTTTTTT
>TRBJ2-2|-|15|TRBD2|TRBV9
CASSAGGPNTGELFF
TGTGCCAGCAGCGCGGGGGGACCGAACACCGGGGAGCTGTTTTTT
>TRBJ1-5|-|15|-|TRBV7-2
CASSSQKGLNQPQHF
TGTGCCAGCAGCTCCCAAAAAGGCCTTAATCAGCCCCAGCATTTT
>TRBJ1-2|-|10|-|TRBV19
CASSFQGYTF
TGTGCCAGTAGTTTTCAAGGCTACACCTTC
>TRBJ1-5|once|13|TRBD1|TRBV18
CASSRQGDQPQHF
TGTGCCAGCTCCCGTCAGGGGGATCAGCCCCAGCATTTT
>TRBJ1-4|-|18|-|TRBV4-1
CASSQSPGDAPTNEKLFF
TGCGCCAGCAGCCAGAGTCCAGGGGATGCTCCAACTAATGAAAAACTGTTTTTT
>TRBJ1-2|-|13|-|TRBV11-3
CASSSNREGGYTF
TGTGCCAGCAGCTCGAACAGGGAGGGCGGCTACACCTTC
>TRBJ2-5|-|18|TRBD2|TRBV7-2
CASSSGLAGKRVRETQYF
TGTGCCAGCAGCTCGGGACTAGCGGGAAAGCGAGTAAGAGAGACCCAGTACTTC
>TRBJ2-2|-|15|-|TRBV6-5
CASSREGGATGELFF
TGTGCCAGCTCCCGAGAGGGGGGGGCCACCGGGGAGCTGTTTTTT
>TRBJ1-2|once|14|-|TRBV7-2
CASHQGRANYGYTF
TGTGCCAGTCACCAGGGGAGAGCTAACTATGGCTACACCTTC
>TRBJ2-2|-|13|-|TRBV6-4
CASTNRESGELFF
TGTGCCAGCACTAACAGGGAGTCCGGGGAGCTGTTTTTT
>TRBJ2-3|-|16|-|TRBV11-2
CASSLGARQTTDTQYF
TGTGCCAGCAGCTTAGGGGCCCGACAGACTACAGATACGCAGTATTTT
>TRBJ1-2|-|15|-|TRBV2
CASSSFRGDFYGYTF
TGTGCCAGCAGTTCTTTTCGGGGGGATTTCTATGGCTACACCTTC
>TRBJ1-5|-|15|TRBD1|TRBV4-1
CASSQDGTVNQPQHF
TGCGCCAGCAGCCAAGACGGGACAGTAAATCAGCCCCAGCATTTT
>TRBJ2-5|-|13|-|TRBV19
CASSSGNTETQYF
TGTGCCAGTAGTAGTGGGAACACGGAGACCCAGTACTTC
>TRBJ1-3|-|15|-|TRBV6-5
CASSLTANYGNTIYF
TGTGCCAGCAGTTTGACAGCGAACTACGGAAACACCATATATTTT
>TRBJ1-2|-|17|TRBD1|TRBV5-1
CASSFTGTGGSNYGYTF
TGCGCCAGCAGCTTCACCGGGACAGGGGGGTCTAACTATGGCTACACCTTC
>TRBJ2-1|-|17|TRBD2|TRBV14
CASSQPRTSGAYNEQFF
TGTGCCAGCAGCCAACCTCGGACTAGCGGAGCCTACAATGAGCAGTTCTTC
>TRBJ2-3|-|13|-|TRBV7-2
CASSLELGDTQYF
TGTGCCAGCAGCTTAGAACTCGGAGATACGCAGTATTTT
>TRBJ2-2|-|14|TRBD1|TRBV5-1
CASSPRQGTGELFF
TGCGCCAGCAGCCCAAGACAGGGGACCGGGGAGCTGTTTTTT
>TRBJ1-5|-|14|TRBD1|TRBV27
CASRRQGAGQPQHF
TGTGCCAGCAGGCGACAGGGGGCGGGACAGCCCCAGCATTTT
>TRBJ2-1|-|12|TRBD2|TRBV12-5
CARGGLAGEQFF
TGTGCTCGTGGGGGGTTAGCGGGGGAGCAGTTCTTC
>TRBJ2-7|-|16|TRBD2|TRBV4-2
CASSQELAGVIDEQYF
TGTGCCAGCAGCCAAGAACTAGCGGGAGTTATAGACGAGCAGTACTTC
>TRBJ1-1|-|15|-|TRBV18
CASSLLDKLTTEAFF
TGTGCCAGCTCACTTCTGGACAAGTTGACCACTGAAGCTTTCTTT
>TRBJ2-7|-|14|TRBD1|TRBV11-3
CASSLGQGVNEQYF
TGTGCCAGCAGCCTCGGACAGGGAGTGAACGAGCAGTACTTC
>TRBJ2-7|-|14|-|TRBV5-4
CASSLRGRTYEQYF
TGTGCCAGCAGCTTGCGTGGACGGACCTACGAGCAGTACTTC
>TRBJ2-1|-|15|-|TRBV4-3
CASSQGGSAYNEQFF
TGCGCCAGCAGCCAAGGCGGGTCGGCCTACAATGAGCAGTTCTTC